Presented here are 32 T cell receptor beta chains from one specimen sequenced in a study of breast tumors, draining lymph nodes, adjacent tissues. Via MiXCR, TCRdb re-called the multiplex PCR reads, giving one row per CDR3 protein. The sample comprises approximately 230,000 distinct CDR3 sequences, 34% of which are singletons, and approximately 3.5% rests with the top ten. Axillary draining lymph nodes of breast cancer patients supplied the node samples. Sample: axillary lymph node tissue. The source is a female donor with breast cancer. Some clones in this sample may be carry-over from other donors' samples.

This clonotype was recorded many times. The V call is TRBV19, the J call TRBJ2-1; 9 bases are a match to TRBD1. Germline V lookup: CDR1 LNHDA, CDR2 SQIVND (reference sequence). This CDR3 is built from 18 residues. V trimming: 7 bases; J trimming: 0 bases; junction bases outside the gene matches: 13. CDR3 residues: CASNSGTGMFGSYNEQFF. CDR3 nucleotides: TGTGCCAGTAACTCCGGGACAGGGATGTTTGGCTCCTACAATGAGCAGTTCTTC.

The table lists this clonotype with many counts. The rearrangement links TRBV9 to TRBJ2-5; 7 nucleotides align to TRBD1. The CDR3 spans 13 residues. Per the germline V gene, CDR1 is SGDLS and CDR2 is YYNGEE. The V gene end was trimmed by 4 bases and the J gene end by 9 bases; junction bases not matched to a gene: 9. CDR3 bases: TGTGCCAGCAGCCCTACGGACAGGCTGGCCCAGTACTTC. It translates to CASSPTDRLAQYF.

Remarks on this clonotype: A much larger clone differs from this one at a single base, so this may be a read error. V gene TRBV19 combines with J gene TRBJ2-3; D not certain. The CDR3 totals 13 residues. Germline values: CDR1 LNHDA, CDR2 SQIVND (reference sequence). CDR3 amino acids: CASSFAYSDAQYF. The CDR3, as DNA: TGTGCCAGTAGTTTCGCCTATTCAGATGCGCAGTATTTT.

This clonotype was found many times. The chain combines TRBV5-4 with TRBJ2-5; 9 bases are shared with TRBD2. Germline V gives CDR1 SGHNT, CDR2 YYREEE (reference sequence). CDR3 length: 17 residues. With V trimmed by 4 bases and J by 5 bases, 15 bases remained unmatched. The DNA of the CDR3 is TGTGCCAGCAGCCCAGGAGCCCTTAGCGGGGGCGGGGAGACCCAGTACTTC. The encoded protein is CASSPGALSGGGETQYF.

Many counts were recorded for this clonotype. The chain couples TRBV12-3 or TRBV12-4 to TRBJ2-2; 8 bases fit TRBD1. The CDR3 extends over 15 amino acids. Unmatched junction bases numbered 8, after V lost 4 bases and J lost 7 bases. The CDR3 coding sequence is TGTGCCAGCAGTTCCCGACAGGGGCTCGTCGGGGAGCTGTTTTTT. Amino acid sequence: CASSSRQGLVGELFF.

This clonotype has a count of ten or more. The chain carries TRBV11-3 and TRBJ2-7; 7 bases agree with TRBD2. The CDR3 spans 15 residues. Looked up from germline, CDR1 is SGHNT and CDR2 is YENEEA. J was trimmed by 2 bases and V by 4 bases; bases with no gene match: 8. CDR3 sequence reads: CASSSPAGRAYEQYF. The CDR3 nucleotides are TGTGCCAGCAGCTCACCGGCGGGGAGGGCCTACGAGCAGTACTTC.

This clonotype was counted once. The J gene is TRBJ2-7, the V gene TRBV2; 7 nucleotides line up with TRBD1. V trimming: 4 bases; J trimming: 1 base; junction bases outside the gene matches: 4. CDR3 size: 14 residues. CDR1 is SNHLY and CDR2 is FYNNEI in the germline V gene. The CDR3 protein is CASSGWTGSYEQYF. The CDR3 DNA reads TGTGCCAGCAGTGGTTGGACAGGTTCCTACGAGCAGTACTTC.

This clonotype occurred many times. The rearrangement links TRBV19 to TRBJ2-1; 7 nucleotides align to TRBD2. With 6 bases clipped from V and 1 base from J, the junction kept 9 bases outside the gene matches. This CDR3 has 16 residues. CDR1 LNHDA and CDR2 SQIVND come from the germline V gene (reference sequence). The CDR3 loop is CASSLAAVGSYNEQFF. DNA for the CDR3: TGTGCCAGTAGCCTAGCGGCCGTCGGGTCCTACAATGAGCAGTTCTTC.

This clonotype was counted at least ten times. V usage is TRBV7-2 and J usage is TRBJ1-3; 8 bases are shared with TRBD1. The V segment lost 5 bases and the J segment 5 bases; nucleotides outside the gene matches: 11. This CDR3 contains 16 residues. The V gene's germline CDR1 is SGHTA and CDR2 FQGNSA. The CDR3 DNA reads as TGTGCCAGCAGCCTTCTCACGCAGGGGGCTCGAAACACCATATATTTT. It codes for CASSLLTQGARNTIYF.

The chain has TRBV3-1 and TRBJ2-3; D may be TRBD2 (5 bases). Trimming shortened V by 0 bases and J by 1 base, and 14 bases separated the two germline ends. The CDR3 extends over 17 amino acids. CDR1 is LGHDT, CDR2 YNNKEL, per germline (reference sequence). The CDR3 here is CASSQDTRAVGTDTQYF. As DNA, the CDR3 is TGTGCCAGCAGCCAAGATACGAGGGCCGTAGGCACAGATACGCAGTATTTT.

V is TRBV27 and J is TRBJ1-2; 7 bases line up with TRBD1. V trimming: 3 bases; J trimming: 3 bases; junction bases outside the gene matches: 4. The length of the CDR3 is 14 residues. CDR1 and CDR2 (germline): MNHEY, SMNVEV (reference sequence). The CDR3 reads CASSFLGTDYGYTF. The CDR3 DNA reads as TGTGCCAGCAGTTTCCTGGGGACAGACTATGGCTACACCTTC.

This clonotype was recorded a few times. The CDR3 here is CASSRESYEQYF. The CDR3 nucleotides are TGTGCCAGCAGCCGTGAATCCTACGAGCAGTACTTC. The J gene is TRBJ2-7, the V gene TRBV28; no clear D. Germline V gives CDR1 MDHEN, CDR2 SYDVKM. This CDR3 contains 12 residues. V lost 6 bases, J lost 1 base, and 7 bases lay in between.

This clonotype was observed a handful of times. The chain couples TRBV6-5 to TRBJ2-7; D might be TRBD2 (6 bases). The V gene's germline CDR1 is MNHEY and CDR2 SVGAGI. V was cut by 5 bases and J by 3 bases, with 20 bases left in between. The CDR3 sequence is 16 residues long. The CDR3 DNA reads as TGTGCCAGCAGTCACGTCTCAAGGTGGGGAGGCTACGAGCAGTACTTC. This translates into CASSHVSRWGGYEQYF.

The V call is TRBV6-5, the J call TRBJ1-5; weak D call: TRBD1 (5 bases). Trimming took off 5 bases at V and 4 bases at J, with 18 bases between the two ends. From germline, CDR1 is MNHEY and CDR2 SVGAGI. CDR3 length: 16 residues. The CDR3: CASSRFGAGLNQPQHF. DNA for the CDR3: TGTGCCAGCAGTCGCTTCGGAGCAGGGCTAAATCAGCCCCAGCATTTT.

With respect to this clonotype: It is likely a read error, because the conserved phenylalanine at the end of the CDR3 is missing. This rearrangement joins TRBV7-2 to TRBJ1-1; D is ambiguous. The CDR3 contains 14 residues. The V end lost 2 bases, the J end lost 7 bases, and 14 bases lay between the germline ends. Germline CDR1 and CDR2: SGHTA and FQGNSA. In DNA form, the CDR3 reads TGTGCCAGCAGCTTATCCGCTCGGCCCATTGAAGCTTTCCTT. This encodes CASSLSARPIEAFL.

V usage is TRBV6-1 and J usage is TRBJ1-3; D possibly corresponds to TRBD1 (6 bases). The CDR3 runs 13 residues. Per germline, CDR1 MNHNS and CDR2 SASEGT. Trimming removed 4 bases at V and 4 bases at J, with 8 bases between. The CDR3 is CASSGDRGNTIYF. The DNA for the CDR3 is TGTGCCAGCAGTGGAGACAGGGGAAACACCATATATTTT.

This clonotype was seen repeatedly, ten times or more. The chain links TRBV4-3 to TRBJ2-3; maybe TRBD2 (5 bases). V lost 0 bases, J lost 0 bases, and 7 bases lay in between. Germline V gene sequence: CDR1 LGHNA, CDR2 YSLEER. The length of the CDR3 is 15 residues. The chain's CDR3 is CASSQDLASTDTQYF. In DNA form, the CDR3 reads TGCGCCAGCAGCCAAGACCTAGCTAGCACAGATACGCAGTATTTT.

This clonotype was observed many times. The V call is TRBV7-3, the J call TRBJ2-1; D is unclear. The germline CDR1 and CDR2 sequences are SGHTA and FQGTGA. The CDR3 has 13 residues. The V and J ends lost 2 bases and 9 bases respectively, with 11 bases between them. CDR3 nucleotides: TGTGCCAGCAGCTTAGGTATATCTCGTGAGCAGTTCTTC. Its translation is CASSLGISREQFF.

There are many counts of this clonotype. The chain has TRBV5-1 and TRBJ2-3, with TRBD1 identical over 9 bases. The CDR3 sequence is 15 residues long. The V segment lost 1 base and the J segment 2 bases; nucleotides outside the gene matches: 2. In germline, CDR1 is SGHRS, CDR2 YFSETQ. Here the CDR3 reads CASSLNRGPTDTQYF. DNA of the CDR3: TGCGCCAGCAGCTTGAACAGGGGGCCCACAGATACGCAGTATTTT.

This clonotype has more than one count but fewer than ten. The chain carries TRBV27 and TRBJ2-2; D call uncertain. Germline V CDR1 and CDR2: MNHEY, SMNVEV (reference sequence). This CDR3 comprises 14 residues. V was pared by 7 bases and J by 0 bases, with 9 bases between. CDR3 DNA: TGTGCCAGCACGGAATTTACGAACACCGGGGAGCTGTTTTTT. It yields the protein CASTEFTNTGELFF.

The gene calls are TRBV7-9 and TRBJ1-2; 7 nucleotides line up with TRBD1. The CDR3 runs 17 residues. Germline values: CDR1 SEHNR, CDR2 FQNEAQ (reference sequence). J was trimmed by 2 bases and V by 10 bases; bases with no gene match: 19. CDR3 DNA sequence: TGTGCCATCTGTGCCTCCCACAGGGGTGCAAAAAACTATGGCTACACCTTC. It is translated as CAICASHRGAKNYGYTF. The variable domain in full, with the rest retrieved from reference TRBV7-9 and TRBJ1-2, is DTGVSQNPRHKITKRGQNVTFRCDPISEHNRLYWYRQTLGQGPEFLTYFQNEAQLEKSRLLSDRFSAERPKGSFSTLEIQRTEQGDSAMYLCAICASHRGAKNYGYTFGSGTRLTVV.

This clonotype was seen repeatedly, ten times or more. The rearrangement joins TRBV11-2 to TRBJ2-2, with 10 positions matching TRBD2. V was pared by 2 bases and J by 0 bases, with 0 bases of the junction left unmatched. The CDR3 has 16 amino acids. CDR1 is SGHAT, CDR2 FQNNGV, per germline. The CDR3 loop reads CASSLTSGANTGELFF. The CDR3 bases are TGTGCCAGCAGCTTAACTAGCGGGGCGAACACCGGGGAGCTGTTTTTT.

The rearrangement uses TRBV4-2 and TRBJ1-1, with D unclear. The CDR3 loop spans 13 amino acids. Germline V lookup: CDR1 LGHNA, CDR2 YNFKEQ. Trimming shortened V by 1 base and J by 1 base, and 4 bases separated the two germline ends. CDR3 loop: CASSQARNTEAFF. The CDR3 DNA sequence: TGTGCCAGCAGCCAAGCTAGGAACACTGAAGCTTTCTTT.

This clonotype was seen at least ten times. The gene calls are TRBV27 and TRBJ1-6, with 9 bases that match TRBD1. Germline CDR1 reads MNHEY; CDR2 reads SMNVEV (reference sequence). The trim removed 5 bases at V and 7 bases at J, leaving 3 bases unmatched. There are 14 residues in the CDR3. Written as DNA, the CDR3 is TGTGCCAGCAGTCCAGACAGGGGGAATTCACCCCTCCACTTT. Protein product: CASSPDRGNSPLHF.

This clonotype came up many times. The CDR3 loop reads CSAIQSMGTDTQYF. The CDR3 nucleotides read TGCAGTGCTATCCAATCAATGGGCACAGATACGCAGTATTTT. V and J are TRBV20-1 and TRBJ2-3; D gene uncertain. Germline V lookup: CDR1 DFQATT, CDR2 SNEGSKA (reference sequence). Trimming pared 4 bases from V and 1 base from J, leaving 12 bases between. This CDR3 comprises 14 residues.

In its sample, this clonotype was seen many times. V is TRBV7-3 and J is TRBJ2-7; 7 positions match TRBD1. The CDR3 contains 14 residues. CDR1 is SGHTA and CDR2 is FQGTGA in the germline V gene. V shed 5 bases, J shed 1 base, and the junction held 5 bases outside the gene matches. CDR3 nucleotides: TGTGCCAGCAGCCAAGGGGGCCGATCCTACGAGCAGTACTTC. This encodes CASSQGGRSYEQYF. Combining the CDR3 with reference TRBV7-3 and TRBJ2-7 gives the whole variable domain GAGVSQTPSNKVTEKGKYVELRCDPISGHTALYWYRQSLGQGPEFLIYFQGTGAADDSGLPNDRFFAVRPEGSVSTLKIQRTERGDSAVYLCASSQGGRSYEQYFGPGTRLTVT.

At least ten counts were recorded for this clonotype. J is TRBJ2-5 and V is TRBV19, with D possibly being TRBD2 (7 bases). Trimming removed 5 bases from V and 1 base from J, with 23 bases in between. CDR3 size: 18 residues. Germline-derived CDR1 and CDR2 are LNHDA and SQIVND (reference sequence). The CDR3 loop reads CASSPHGGLERIQETQYF. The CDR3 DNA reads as TGTGCCAGTAGTCCTCACGGGGGGCTTGAGCGGATCCAAGAGACCCAGTACTTC.

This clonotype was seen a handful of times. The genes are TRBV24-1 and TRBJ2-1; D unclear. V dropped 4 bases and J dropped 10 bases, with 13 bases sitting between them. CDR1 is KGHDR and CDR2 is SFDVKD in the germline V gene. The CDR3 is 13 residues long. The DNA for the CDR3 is TGTGCCACCAGTGAAGGAAACCTCTACGAGCAGTTCTTC. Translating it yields CATSEGNLYEQFF.

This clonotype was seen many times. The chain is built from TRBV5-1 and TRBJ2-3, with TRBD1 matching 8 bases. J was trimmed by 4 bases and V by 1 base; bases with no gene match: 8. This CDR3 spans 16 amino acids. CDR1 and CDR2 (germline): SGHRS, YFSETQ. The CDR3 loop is CASSLPGQAAPDTQYF. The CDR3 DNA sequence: TGCGCCAGCAGCTTGCCGGGACAGGCAGCGCCAGATACGCAGTATTTT.

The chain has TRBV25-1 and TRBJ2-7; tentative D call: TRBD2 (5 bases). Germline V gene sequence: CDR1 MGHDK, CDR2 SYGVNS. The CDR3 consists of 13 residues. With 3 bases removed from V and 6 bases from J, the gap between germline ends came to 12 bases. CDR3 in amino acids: CASSDNGVGEQYF. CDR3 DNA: TGTGCCAGCAGTGATAACGGGGTGGGCGAGCAGTACTTC.

The CDR3, as DNA: TGCAGTGCTAGAGATTTAGGCGGGGGGGGACAAGAGACCCAGTACTTC. Protein product: CSARDLGGGGQETQYF. This chain links TRBV20-1 with TRBJ2-5; 9 positions agree with TRBD2. Germline V gene sequence: CDR1 DFQATT, CDR2 SNEGSKA (reference sequence). The CDR3 loop spans 16 amino acids. V gave up 0 bases and J gave up 2 bases; unmatched junction bases: 7.

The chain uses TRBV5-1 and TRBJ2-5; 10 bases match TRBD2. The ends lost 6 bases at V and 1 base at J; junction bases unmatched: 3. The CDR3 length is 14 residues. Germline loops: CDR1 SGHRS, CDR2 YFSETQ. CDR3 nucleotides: TGCGCCAGCACTAGGACTAGCGGCCAAGAGACCCAGTACTTC. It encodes CASTRTSGQETQYF.